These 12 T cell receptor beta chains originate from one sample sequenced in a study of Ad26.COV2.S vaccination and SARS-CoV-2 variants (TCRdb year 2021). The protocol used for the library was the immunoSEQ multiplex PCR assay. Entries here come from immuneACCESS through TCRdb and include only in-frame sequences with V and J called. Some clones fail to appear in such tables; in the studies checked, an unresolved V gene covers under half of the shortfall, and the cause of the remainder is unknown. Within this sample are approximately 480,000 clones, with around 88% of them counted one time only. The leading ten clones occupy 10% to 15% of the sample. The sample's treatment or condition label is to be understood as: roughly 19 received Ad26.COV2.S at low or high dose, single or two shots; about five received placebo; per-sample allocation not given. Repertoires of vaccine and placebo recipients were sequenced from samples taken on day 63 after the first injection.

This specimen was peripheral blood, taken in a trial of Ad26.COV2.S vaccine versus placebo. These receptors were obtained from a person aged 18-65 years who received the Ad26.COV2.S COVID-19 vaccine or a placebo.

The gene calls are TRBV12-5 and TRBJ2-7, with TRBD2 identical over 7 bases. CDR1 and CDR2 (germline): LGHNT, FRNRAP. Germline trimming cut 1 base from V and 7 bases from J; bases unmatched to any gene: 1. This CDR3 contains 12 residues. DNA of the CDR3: TGTGCTAGTGGTTTGGAAGCGGGGGAGCAGTACTTC. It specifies CASGLEAGEQYF. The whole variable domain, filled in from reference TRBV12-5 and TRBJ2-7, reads DARVTQTPRHKVTEMGQEVTMRCQPILGHNTVFWYRQTMMQGLELLAYFRNRAPLDDSGMPKDRFSAEMPDATLATLKIQPSEPRDSAVYFCASGLEAGEQYFGPGTRLTVT.

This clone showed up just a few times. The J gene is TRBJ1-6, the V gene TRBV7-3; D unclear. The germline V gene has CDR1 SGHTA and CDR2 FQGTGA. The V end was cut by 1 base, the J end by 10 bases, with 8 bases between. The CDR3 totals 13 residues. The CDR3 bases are TGTGCCAGCAGCTTAAGTGAGGGCTCACCCCTCCACTTT. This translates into CASSLSEGSPLHF.

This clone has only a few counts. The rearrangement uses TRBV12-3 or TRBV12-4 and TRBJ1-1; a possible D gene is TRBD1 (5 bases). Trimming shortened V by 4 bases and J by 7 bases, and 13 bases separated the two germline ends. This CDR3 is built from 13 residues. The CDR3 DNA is TGTGCCAGCAGTTACGGACAAGGCAGTGAAGCTTTCTTT. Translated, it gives CASSYGQGSEAFF.

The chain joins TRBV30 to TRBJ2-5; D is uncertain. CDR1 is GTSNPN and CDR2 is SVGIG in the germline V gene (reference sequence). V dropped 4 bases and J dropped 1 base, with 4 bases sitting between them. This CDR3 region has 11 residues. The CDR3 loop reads CAWTAQETQYF. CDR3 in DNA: TGTGCCTGGACAGCCCAAGAGACCCAGTACTTC.

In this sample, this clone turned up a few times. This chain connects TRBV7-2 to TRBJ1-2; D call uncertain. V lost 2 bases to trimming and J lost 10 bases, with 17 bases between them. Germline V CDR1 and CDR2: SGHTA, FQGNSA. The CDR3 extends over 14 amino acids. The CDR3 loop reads CASSLLSYGMDYTF. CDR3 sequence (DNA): TGTGCCAGCAGCTTACTATCATACGGTATGGACTACACCTTC. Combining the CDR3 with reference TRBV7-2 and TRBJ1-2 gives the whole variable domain GAGVSQSPSNKVTEKGKDVELRCDPISGHTALYWYRQSLGQGLEFLIYFQGNSAPDKSGLPSDRFSAERTGGSVSTLTIQRTQQEDSAVYLCASSLLSYGMDYTFGSGTRLTVV.

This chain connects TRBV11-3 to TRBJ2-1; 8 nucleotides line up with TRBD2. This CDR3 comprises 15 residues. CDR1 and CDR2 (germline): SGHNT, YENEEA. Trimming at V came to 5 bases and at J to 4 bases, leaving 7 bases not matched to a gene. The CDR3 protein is CASSPVASGYNEQFF. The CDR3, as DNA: TGTGCCAGCAGCCCCGTTGCTAGCGGGTACAATGAGCAGTTCTTC. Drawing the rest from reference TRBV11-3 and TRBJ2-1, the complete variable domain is EAGVVQSPRYKIIEKKQPVAFWCNPISGHNTLYWYLQNLGQGPELLIRYENEEAVDDSQLPKDRFSAERLKGVDSTLKIQPAELGDSAVYLCASSPVASGYNEQFFGPGTRLTVL.

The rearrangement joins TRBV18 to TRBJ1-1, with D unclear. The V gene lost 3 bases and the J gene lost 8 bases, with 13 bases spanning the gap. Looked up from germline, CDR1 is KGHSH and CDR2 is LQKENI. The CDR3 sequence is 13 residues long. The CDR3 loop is CASSPYSQAEAFF. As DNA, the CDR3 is TGTGCCAGCTCACCCTACTCCCAAGCGGAAGCTTTCTTT.

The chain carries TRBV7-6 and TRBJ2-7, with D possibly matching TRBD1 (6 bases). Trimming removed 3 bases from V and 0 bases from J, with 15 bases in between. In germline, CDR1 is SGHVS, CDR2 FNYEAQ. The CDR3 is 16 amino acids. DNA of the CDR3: TGTGCCAGCAGCTTTAGTACCGGGACACCCTCCTACGAGCAGTACTTC. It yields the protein CASSFSTGTPSYEQYF.

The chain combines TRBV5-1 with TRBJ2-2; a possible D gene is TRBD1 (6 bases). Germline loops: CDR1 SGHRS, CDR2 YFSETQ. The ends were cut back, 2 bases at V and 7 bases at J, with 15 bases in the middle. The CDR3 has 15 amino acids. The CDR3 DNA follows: TGCGCCAGCAGCTTCACATCAGGGGTGATCGGGGAGCTGTTTTTT. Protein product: CASSFTSGVIGELFF.

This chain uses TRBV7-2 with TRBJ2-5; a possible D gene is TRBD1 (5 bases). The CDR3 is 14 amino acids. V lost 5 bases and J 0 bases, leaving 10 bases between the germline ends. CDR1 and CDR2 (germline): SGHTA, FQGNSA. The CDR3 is CASSRSTDQETQYF. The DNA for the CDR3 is TGTGCCAGCAGCCGGTCGACAGACCAAGAGACCCAGTACTTC.

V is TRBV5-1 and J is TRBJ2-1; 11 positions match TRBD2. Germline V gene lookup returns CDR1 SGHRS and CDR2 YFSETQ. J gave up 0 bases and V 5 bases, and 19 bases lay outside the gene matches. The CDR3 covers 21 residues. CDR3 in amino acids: CASRAPTGGLAVGTSYNEQFF. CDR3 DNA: TGCGCCAGCAGGGCTCCCACCGGGGGACTAGCGGTGGGGACCTCCTACAATGAGCAGTTCTTC.

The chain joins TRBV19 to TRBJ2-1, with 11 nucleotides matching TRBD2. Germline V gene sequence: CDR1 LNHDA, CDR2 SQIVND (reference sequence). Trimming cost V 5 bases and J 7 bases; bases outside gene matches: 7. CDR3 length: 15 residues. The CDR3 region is CASSHIAGGPNEQFF. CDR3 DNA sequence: TGTGCCAGTAGTCATATAGCGGGAGGGCCTAATGAGCAGTTCTTC.